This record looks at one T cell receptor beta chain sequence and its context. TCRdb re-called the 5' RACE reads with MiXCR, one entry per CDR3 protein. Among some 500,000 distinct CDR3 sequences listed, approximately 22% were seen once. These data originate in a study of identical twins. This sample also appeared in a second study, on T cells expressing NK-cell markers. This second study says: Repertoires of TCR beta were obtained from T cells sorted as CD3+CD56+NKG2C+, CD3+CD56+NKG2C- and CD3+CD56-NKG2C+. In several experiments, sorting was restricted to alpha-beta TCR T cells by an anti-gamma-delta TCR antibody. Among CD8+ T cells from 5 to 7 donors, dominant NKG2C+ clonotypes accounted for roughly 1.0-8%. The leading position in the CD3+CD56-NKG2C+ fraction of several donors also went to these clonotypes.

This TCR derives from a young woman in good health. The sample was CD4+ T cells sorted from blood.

Written as DNA, the CDR3 is TGTGCCAGCAGCGTGGACGTAACTTCCTACAATGAGCAGTTCTTC. This gives the protein CASSVDVTSYNEQFF. The gene calls are TRBV5-6 and TRBJ2-1, with no clear D. Trimming stripped 4 bases from V and 1 base from J, with 12 bases between. Germline V gives CDR1 SGHDT, CDR2 YYEEEE. The CDR3 covers 15 residues. The whole variable domain, filled in from reference TRBV5-6 and TRBJ2-1, reads DAGVTQSPTHLIKTRGQQVTLRCSPKSGHDTVSWYQQALGQGPQFIFQYYEEEERQRGNFPDRFSGHQFPNYSSELNVNALLLGDSALYLCASSVDVTSYNEQFFGPGTRLTVL.